This T cell receptor (beta chain) comes out of a study of cytomegalovirus exposure and HLA in healthy donors. Overall study results and limits: Versus the 666-donor mean, an Asian-associated ancestry cluster reportedly showed fewer N-insertions in a later analysis.

As to this clone: Its antigen is as yet unknown.

Germline V gene sequence: CDR1 MGHDK, CDR2 SYGVNS. The CDR3 has 10 amino acids. The PCR ran on 60 Vbeta and 13 Jbeta primers. Produced via immunoSEQ multiplex PCR; TCRdb's table is partial and in-frame only. The sample lists more than 150,000 clones; 80% were seen once. The receptor's source is a girl aged 10 to 17 in good health and CMV-seropositive. Sequenced input: PBMCs. This rearrangement joins TRBV25-1 to TRBJ1-5, with unresolved D. CDR3 coding DNA: TGTACTCCTCGGAGGCAGCCCCAGCATTTT. Protein sequence: CTPRRQPQHF.